The entry that follows covers one T cell receptor (beta chain) sequence. Antigen: not known. Data came from immunoSEQ multiplex PCR; TCRdb stores just in-frame clones and leaves some out. This table holds about 120,000 clones, roughly 85% found once. This sample is part of a study of T cell responses to AZD1222 COVID-19 vaccine. The study's findings and limits: The donor group comprised mostly white British people and more females; the analysis possibly underestimated clonal diversity.

Germline V gene data show CDR1 as ENHRY and CDR2 as SYGVKD. There are 18 residues in the CDR3. V was pared by 2 bases and J by 1 base, with 19 bases between. This sample comprised peripheral blood, obtained on day 0 of MenACWY control vaccination. The chain uses TRBV10-3 and TRBJ2-3; perhaps TRBD1 as D (6 bases). The clonotype originates from an adult in good health. CDR3 nucleotide sequence: TGTGCCATCAGTGAGGTGGCCTACAGGGCAACTGGCACAGATACGCAGTATTTT. Residues: CAISEVAYRATGTDTQYF.